This entry is about one T cell receptor (beta chain). Antigen: not known. This specimen belongs to a study of human T cells and chemical hapten exposure. The study, taken as a whole, reports: Expanded TCRs produced significantly more large CDR3 similarity clusters than controls did.

TCRdb recomputed calls from the RACE reads with MiXCR, one row per CDR3 protein. The repertoire holds tens of thousands of distinct CDR3 sequences, roughly a tenth seen once, with roughly 3.5% in the top ten. Time point in this sample: pre-sensitization, week 0. Treatment indicated: therapeutic diphenylcyclopropenone sensitization with weekly scalp DPC. Sample donors consisted of patients with alopecia, aged 18 to 70 years, who were suitable for DPC. Germline CDR1 reads WSHSY; CDR2 reads SAAADI. This CDR3 region has 13 residues. Deletions cut 3 bases from V and 4 bases from J, with 9 bases between. This sample comprised whole blood, obtained in connection with sensitization to the hapten diphenylcyclopropenone (DPC). The clonotype originates from a middle-aged woman with alopecia areata. Some clones in this sample may be carry-over from other donors' samples. This chain joins TRBV10-2 and TRBJ1-2; no firm D call. CDR3 in amino acids: CASSDGLSYGYTF. The CDR3, as DNA: TGCGCCAGCAGTGACGGGCTTAGCTATGGCTACACCTTC.